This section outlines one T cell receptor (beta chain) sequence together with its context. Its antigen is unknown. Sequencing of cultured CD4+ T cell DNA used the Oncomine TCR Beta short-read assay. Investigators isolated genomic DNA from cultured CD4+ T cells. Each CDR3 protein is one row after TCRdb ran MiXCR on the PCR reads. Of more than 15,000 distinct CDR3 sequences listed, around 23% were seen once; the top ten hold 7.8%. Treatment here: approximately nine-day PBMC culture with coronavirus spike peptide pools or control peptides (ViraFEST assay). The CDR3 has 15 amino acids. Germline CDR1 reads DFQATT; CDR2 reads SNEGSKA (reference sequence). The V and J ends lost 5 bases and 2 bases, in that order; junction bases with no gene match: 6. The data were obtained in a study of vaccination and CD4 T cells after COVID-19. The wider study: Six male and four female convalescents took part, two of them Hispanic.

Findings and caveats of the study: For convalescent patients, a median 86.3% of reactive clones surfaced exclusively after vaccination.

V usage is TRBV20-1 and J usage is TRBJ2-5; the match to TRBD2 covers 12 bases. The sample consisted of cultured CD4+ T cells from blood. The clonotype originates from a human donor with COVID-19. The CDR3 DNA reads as TGCAGTGCTGGCCCTAGCGGGGGGGTACAAGAGACCCAGTACTTC. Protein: CSAGPSGGVQETQYF.